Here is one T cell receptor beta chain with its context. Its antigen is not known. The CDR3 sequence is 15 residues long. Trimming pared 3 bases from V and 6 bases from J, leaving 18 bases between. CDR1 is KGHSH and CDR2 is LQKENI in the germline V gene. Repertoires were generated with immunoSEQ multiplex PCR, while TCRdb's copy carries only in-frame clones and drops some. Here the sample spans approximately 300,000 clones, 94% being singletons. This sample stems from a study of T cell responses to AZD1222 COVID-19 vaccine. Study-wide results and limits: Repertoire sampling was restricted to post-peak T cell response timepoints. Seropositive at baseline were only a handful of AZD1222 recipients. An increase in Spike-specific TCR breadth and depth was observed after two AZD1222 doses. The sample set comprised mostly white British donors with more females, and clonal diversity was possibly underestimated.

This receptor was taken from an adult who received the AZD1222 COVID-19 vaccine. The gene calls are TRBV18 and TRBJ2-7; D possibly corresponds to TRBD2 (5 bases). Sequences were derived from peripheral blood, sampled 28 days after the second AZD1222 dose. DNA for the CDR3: TGTGCCAGCTCACCTAGGACTCTCCGGCCCATCGAGCAGTACTTC. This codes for CASSPRTLRPIEQYF.